Listed here is a single T cell receptor (beta chain). These data are taken from a study of blood T cell repertoires in COVID-19. Background on the study: Acute and convalescent COVID-19 samples came from the United States, Italy and Spain. T cells, B-cell-depleted T cells, or PBMCs provided the cDNA or gDNA that served as material.

V was trimmed by 5 bases and J by 10 bases, leaving 11 bases between them. CDR3 length equals 10 residues. Germline lookup yields CDR1 GTSNPN and CDR2 SVGIG (reference sequence). The repertoire was sequenced with immunoSEQ multiplex PCR; TCRdb's copy has only in-frame clones and lacks some. The table records nearly 55,000 clones, about 86% of them present only once. V and J are TRBV30 and TRBJ1-1; unclear D gene. This TCR was sampled from a man in his 70s with active COVID-19. The material sequenced was peripheral blood. Here the CDR3 reads CAWERAGAFF. CDR3 bases: TGTGCCTGGGAGAGGGCGGGAGCTTTCTTT.